This T cell receptor beta chain was identified in a study of shared clonotypes between healthy human individuals. About the research overall: Per donor, CD8 memory used one plate, CD8 naive used two, CD4 memory used three and CD4 naive used three.

General study results and limits: Naive subsets generally had larger estimated richness than memory subsets. Researchers sampled blood only, noting tissue repertoires likely differ.

Sequencing was performed with immunoSEQ multiplex PCR; in TCRdb, only in-frame clones are kept and a portion is missing. The table records millions of clones, 95% of them present only once. This clone came up once. Its antigen is not identified. The same CDR3 also results from other DNA sequences found in this sample. V lost 0 bases to trimming and J lost 3 bases; unmatched junction nucleotides: 0. There are 14 residues in the CDR3. Looked up from germline, CDR1 is SGHRS and CDR2 is YFSETQ. This TCR derives from a man between 18 and 35 years old in good health. The sample was naive CD4+ T cells sorted from blood. Subset indicated: CD45RA+ positively selected. This chain connects TRBV5-1 to TRBJ2-3, with 8 positions matching TRBD2. The CDR3 region is CASSLGGGTDTQYF. DNA of the CDR3: TGCGCCAGCAGCTTGGGCGGGGGGACAGATACGCAGTATTTT. Complete variable domain (other parts from reference TRBV5-1 and TRBJ2-3): KAGVTQTPRYLIKTRGQQVTLSCSPISGHRSVSWYQQTPGQGLQFLFEYFSETQRNKGNFPGRFSGRQFSNSRSEMNVSTLELGDSALYLCASSLGGGTDTQYFGPGTRLTVL.